The 18 T cell receptor beta chains in this list originate from one sample, sequenced in a study of response to subunit inactivated influenza vaccine. A single record per CDR3 protein comes from TCRdb applying MiXCR to the RT-PCR reads. Among 150,000 or so distinct CDR3 sequences, about a tenth were seen once, and the ten largest hold around 12%. Material: non-naive T cells sorted from PBMCs, obtained roughly 45 days after vaccination. Source of these receptors: a man aged 45-60 years who received an inactivated influenza vaccine.

This clonotype was observed many times. This chain uses TRBV27 with TRBJ2-2, with D possibly TRBD1 on 6 matching bases. V lost 5 bases to trimming and J lost 5 bases, with 9 bases between them. The V gene's germline CDR1 is MNHEY and CDR2 SMNVEV (reference sequence). The CDR3 consists of 13 residues. CDR3 in DNA: TGTGCCAGCAGTCCGAGGGGGACCGGGGAGCTGTTTTTT. Translating it yields CASSPRGTGELFF.

This clonotype showed up many times. The rearrangement uses TRBV5-5 and TRBJ2-3; D possibly matches TRBD1 or TRBD2 (5 bases each). V was shortened by 0 bases and J by 5 bases, with 7 bases between the two germline ends. The germline V gene has CDR1 SGHKS and CDR2 YYEKEE (reference sequence). The CDR3 loop spans 13 amino acids. The CDR3 DNA is TGTGCCAGCAGCTTGGGAGGGGAAGATACGCAGTATTTT. Protein sequence: CASSLGGEDTQYF.

The chain recombines TRBV25-1 with TRBJ2-3; TRBD1 is a possible D gene (5 bases). Germline V gene lookup returns CDR1 MGHDK and CDR2 SYGVNS. V was cut by 7 bases and J by 3 bases, with 17 bases left in between. The CDR3 is made up of 15 amino acids. CDR3 sequence reads: CASTPESGFTDTQYF. For the CDR3, the DNA is TGTGCCAGCACCCCAGAGTCAGGGTTTACAGATACGCAGTATTTT.

In this sample, this clonotype turned up a few times. The chain employs TRBV28 and TRBJ1-2, with D perhaps matching TRBD1 (5 bases). CDR1 MDHEN and CDR2 SYDVKM come from the germline V gene. V was cut by 7 bases and J by 3 bases, with 9 bases left in between. This CDR3 region has 12 residues. The CDR3 protein is CASTQGYYGYTF. The DNA of the CDR3 is TGTGCCAGCACTCAGGGTTACTATGGCTACACCTTC.

The CDR3 DNA reads TGTGCCAGTGGTAGGGCAGGGACGAACACCGGGGAGCTGTTTTTT. It encodes CASGRAGTNTGELFF. J is TRBJ2-2 and V is TRBV19, with a possible D match to TRBD1 (5 bases). The V and J ends lost 8 bases and 0 bases respectively, with 13 bases between them. The CDR3 has 15 residues. Germline V gene lookup returns CDR1 LNHDA and CDR2 SQIVND (reference sequence). Based on the CDR3 plus reference TRBV19 and TRBJ2-2, the full variable domain is DGGITQSPKYLFRKEGQNVTLSCEQNLNHDAMYWYRQDPGQGLRLIYYSQIVNDFQKGDIAEGYSVSREKKESFPLTVTSAQKNPTAFYLCASGRAGTNTGELFFGEGSRLTVL.

This chain joins TRBV6-1 and TRBJ1-1; D is unclear. The germline gives CDR1 MNHNS, CDR2 SASEGT. The V gene lost 6 bases and the J gene lost 0 bases, with 8 bases spanning the gap. The CDR3 has 13 amino acids. The CDR3 region is CASRDGLNTEAFF. The CDR3 DNA is TGTGCCAGCAGGGACGGGCTGAACACTGAAGCTTTCTTT.

In regard to this clonotype: The missing conserved phenylalanine or tryptophan at the end of this CDR3 makes a read error likely. The chain's CDR3 is CASSDLISENIQYL. The CDR3 DNA follows: TGTGCCAGCAGTGACCTAATTTCTGAGAACATTCAGTACCTC. The chain links TRBV2 to TRBJ2-4; D is undetermined. Per germline, CDR1 SNHLY and CDR2 FYNNEI. The V and J ends lost 3 bases and 7 bases respectively, with 13 bases between them. The CDR3 has 14 residues.

This clonotype was seen ten or more times. This chain joins TRBV29-1 and TRBJ1-2; D unresolved. CDR3 size: 12 residues. Trimming pared 4 bases from V and 5 bases from J, leaving 11 bases between. Germline CDR1 and CDR2: SQVTM and ANQGSEA. Here the CDR3 reads CSVAAGRYGYTF. For the CDR3, the DNA is TGCAGCGTTGCGGCAGGCCGGTATGGCTACACCTTC.

The chain employs TRBV24-1 and TRBJ1-3; TRBD1 matches at 7 bases. Germline V CDR1 and CDR2: KGHDR, SFDVKD. CDR3 size: 15 residues. J gave up 8 bases and V 5 bases, and 11 bases lay outside the gene matches. Here the CDR3 reads CATSVSGGPRDTIYF. The CDR3 coding sequence is TGTGCCACCAGTGTCTCAGGGGGGCCGCGAGACACCATATATTTT.

This clonotype was counted a few times. The chain combines TRBV4-3 with TRBJ1-1; tentative D call: TRBD1 (5 bases). Deletions cut 3 bases from V and 6 bases from J, with 8 bases between. Germline CDR1 and CDR2: LGHNA and YSLEER. This CDR3 region has 12 residues. CDR3 in amino acids: CASSQGGPEAFF. For the CDR3, the DNA is TGCGCCAGCAGCCAGGGGGGTCCTGAAGCTTTCTTT.

In this sample, this clonotype turned up many times. This chain uses TRBV4-1 with TRBJ1-1; 7 nucleotides line up with TRBD1. From germline, CDR1 is MGHRA and CDR2 YSYEKL. The CDR3 sequence is 12 residues long. With V trimmed by 0 bases and J by 10 bases, 2 bases remained unmatched. CDR3 in DNA: TGCGCCAGCAGCCAAGATCGGACAGGAGCTTTCTTT. This sequence encodes CASSQDRTGAFF.

This chain uses TRBV20-1 with TRBJ2-7; tentative D call: TRBD2 (5 bases). With 4 bases removed from V and 5 bases from J, the gap between germline ends came to 18 bases. CDR3 length: 14 residues. Germline assignment: CDR1 DFQATT and CDR2 SNEGSKA (reference sequence). The CDR3, as DNA: TGCAGTGCTATCCCCGGGATTCTGGATCACGAGCAGTACTTC. Translation gives CSAIPGILDHEQYF.

The chain recombines TRBV4-2 with TRBJ2-7; D remains unclear. The length of the CDR3 is 16 residues. From germline, CDR1 is LGHNA and CDR2 YNFKEQ. Trimming took 3 bases from V and 0 from J, leaving 15 bases between them. The CDR3 DNA sequence: TGTGCCAGCAGCCACCATTACGACTCAGGCTCCTACGAGCAGTACTTC. As protein: CASSHHYDSGSYEQYF.

This chain joins TRBV6-2 or TRBV6-3 and TRBJ2-7; 9 nucleotides match TRBD2. The CDR3 runs 14 residues. V shed 3 bases, J shed 6 bases, and the junction held 6 bases outside the gene matches. Germline loops: CDR1 MNHEY, CDR2 SVGEGT. CDR3 sequence: CASSYSGSIPEQYF. DNA for the CDR3: TGTGCCAGCAGTTATAGCGGGAGTATCCCCGAGCAGTACTTC.

This clonotype was seen many times. This chain connects TRBV7-9 to TRBJ2-1, with D tentatively TRBD1 (5 bases). CDR1 and CDR2 from the germline V gene are SEHNR and FQNEAQ (reference sequence). The CDR3 loop spans 12 amino acids. Trimming removed 5 bases from V and 5 bases from J, with 7 bases in between. As DNA, the CDR3 is TGTGCCAGCAGCCGACAGAACAATGAGCAGTTCTTC. Amino acids: CASSRQNNEQFF.

Many counts were recorded for this clonotype. The chain employs TRBV5-1 and TRBJ1-6; 10 nucleotides agree with TRBD1. The germline gives CDR1 SGHRS, CDR2 YFSETQ. V was clipped by 4 bases and J by 7 bases; unmatched bases: 8. CDR3 size: 16 residues. The CDR3 sequence is CASSLKSTGGNSPLHF. CDR3 nucleotides: TGCGCCAGCAGCCTAAAATCGACAGGGGGCAATTCACCCCTCCACTTT.

In this sample, this clonotype turned up a few times. The rearrangement joins TRBV5-5 to TRBJ2-7; 7 nucleotides line up with TRBD1. Germline V gene sequence: CDR1 SGHKS, CDR2 YYEKEE (reference sequence). This CDR3 spans 13 amino acids. The V gene end was trimmed by 4 bases and the J gene end by 6 bases; junction bases not matched to a gene: 7. The CDR3 DNA reads as TGTGCCAGCAGCCACCGACAGGGTCGCGAGCAGTACTTC. It translates to CASSHRQGREQYF.

CDR3 sequence (DNA): TGCAGTGCTAGTCAAGGACTAGGAACGCATGAGCAGTTCTTC. It specifies CSASQGLGTHEQFF. The chain has TRBV20-1 and TRBJ2-1; TRBD2 matches 7 bases. The germline V gene encodes CDR1 DFQATT and CDR2 SNEGSKA (reference sequence). The trim removed 3 bases at V and 8 bases at J, leaving 10 bases unmatched. The CDR3 has 14 residues.